The 29 T cell receptor beta chains reported below all come from one sample, sequenced in a study of CD8+ T cells in alopecia areata. As the sequencing template, cDNA was produced by extracting RNA and reverse transcribing it. This table comes from immunoSEQ multiplex PCR, and its TCRdb copy is limited to in-frame clones, with some not included. The table has 200,000 to 250,000 clones, less than 65% seen once. Treatment of the sample: oral pan-JAK inhibitor, 5-10 mg twice daily. Sequenced here: CD4+ T cells sorted from blood, sampled at week 4, from a patient treated with tofacitinib. Receptors originate from a human donor with alopecia areata.

The chain employs TRBV18 and TRBJ2-7; D unclear. V was pared by 5 bases and J by 3 bases, with 11 bases between. The CDR3 consists of 13 residues. The germline V gene encodes CDR1 KGHSH and CDR2 LQKENI. CDR3 residues: CASSVVESYEQYF. The DNA of the CDR3 is TGTGCCAGCTCAGTGGTAGAAAGCTACGAGCAGTACTTC.

The rearrangement joins TRBV2 to TRBJ1-5, with D unclear. Trimming pared 6 bases from V and 0 bases from J, leaving 9 bases between. CDR1 and CDR2 (germline): SNHLY, FYNNEI. CDR3 length: 14 residues. CDR3 residues: CASSPGYSNQPQHF. The CDR3 bases are TGTGCCAGCAGCCCCGGTTATAGCAATCAGCCCCAGCATTTT.

The chain carries TRBV2 and TRBJ2-7; D is perhaps TRBD1 or TRBD2 (6 bases each). Between the trimmed V and J ends, which lost 7 bases and 4 bases, there was a span of 23 bases. The CDR3 contains 16 residues. CDR1 and CDR2 from the germline V gene are SNHLY and FYNNEI. CDR3 residues: CASKLGGGQAFYEQYF. In nucleotides, the CDR3 is TGTGCCAGCAAGTTAGGAGGGGGGCAAGCTTTTTACGAGCAGTACTTC.

The rearrangement uses TRBV7-9 and TRBJ2-1; 7 bases line up with TRBD1. V was pared by 0 bases and J by 2 bases, with 1 base of the junction left unmatched. Germline V gene data show CDR1 as SEHNR and CDR2 as FQNEAQ (reference sequence). This CDR3 is 15 amino acids long. CDR3 sequence reads: CASSLAGTAYNEQFF. CDR3 sequence (DNA): TGTGCCAGCAGCTTAGCCGGGACAGCCTACAATGAGCAGTTCTTC.

The chain joins TRBV29-1 to TRBJ2-7; no clear D. This CDR3 spans 12 amino acids. Germline CDR1 SQVTM, CDR2 ANQGSEA. Trimming removed 0 bases at V and 6 bases at J, with 9 bases between. CDR3 in DNA: TGCAGCGTTGAAGATCTTCGGTGCGAGCAGTACTTC. This sequence encodes CSVEDLRCEQYF.

The chain combines TRBV9 with TRBJ2-5; D is unresolved. The CDR3 totals 16 residues. Germline loops: CDR1 SGDLS, CDR2 YYNGEE. V was cut by 0 bases and J by 5 bases, with 17 bases left in between. In nucleotides, the CDR3 is TGTGCCAGCAGCGTAGATTCTGGAGAGAGTTGGGAGACCCAGTACTTC. It yields the protein CASSVDSGESWETQYF.

V is TRBV5-5 and J is TRBJ2-3; D is uncertain. Trimming removed 1 base at V and 3 bases at J, with 6 bases between. The CDR3 length is 13 residues. In germline, CDR1 is SGHKS, CDR2 YYEKEE (reference sequence). The chain's CDR3 is CASSLLTTDTQYF. As DNA, the CDR3 is TGTGCCAGCAGCTTGCTCACAACAGATACGCAGTATTTT.

Here the CDR3 DNA reads TGTGCCAGCAGACCGGACAGGGGGCAAATAGATACGCAGTATTTT. Encoded protein: CASRPDRGQIDTQYF. V gene TRBV28 combines with J gene TRBJ2-3, with TRBD1 matching 11 bases. The V gene's germline CDR1 is MDHEN and CDR2 SYDVKM. The V segment lost 6 bases and the J segment 5 bases; nucleotides outside the gene matches: 7. The CDR3 consists of 15 residues.

V gene TRBV2 combines with J gene TRBJ2-5; maybe TRBD2 (6 bases). Trimming cost V 5 bases and J 1 base, with 8 bases left between them. This CDR3 is 13 amino acids long. The germline V gene encodes CDR1 SNHLY and CDR2 FYNNEI. CDR3 sequence reads: CASSRDFQETQYF. Here the CDR3 DNA reads TGTGCCAGCAGTCGGGACTTCCAAGAGACCCAGTACTTC.

This clone was detected only a few times. The genes are TRBV4-3 and TRBJ2-3, with D perhaps TRBD2 (7 bases). The CDR3 is 17 amino acids. Germline values: CDR1 LGHNA, CDR2 YSLEER. The ends were cut back, 0 bases at V and 0 bases at J, with 13 bases in the middle. The CDR3 bases are TGCGCCAGCAGCCAAGATTATAGGGGGGGAAGCACAGATACGCAGTATTTT. It translates to CASSQDYRGGSTDTQYF.

J is TRBJ1-1 and V is TRBV5-1; D unresolved. Trimming pared 4 bases from V and 0 bases from J, leaving 13 bases between. Germline CDR1 is SGHRS and CDR2 is YFSETQ. The CDR3 consists of 15 residues. The CDR3 is CASSATATMNTEAFF. The CDR3 nucleotides are TGCGCCAGCAGCGCTACCGCCACCATGAACACTGAAGCTTTCTTT. Full variable domain (missing parts from reference TRBV5-1 and TRBJ1-1): KAGVTQTPRYLIKTRGQQVTLSCSPISGHRSVSWYQQTPGQGLQFLFEYFSETQRNKGNFPGRFSGRQFSNSRSEMNVSTLELGDSALYLCASSATATMNTEAFFGQGTRLTVV.

The chain carries TRBV7-2 and TRBJ1-3; 7 bases match TRBD1. Germline CDR1 SGHTA, CDR2 FQGNSA. The CDR3 has 14 residues. V shed 5 bases and J 0 bases; nucleotides not matched to a gene: 1. For the CDR3, the DNA is TGTGCCAGCAGCCGGGACAGCTCTGGAAACACCATATATTTT. Residues: CASSRDSSGNTIYF. Based on the CDR3 plus reference TRBV7-2 and TRBJ1-3, the full variable domain is GAGVSQSPSNKVTEKGKDVELRCDPISGHTALYWYRQSLGQGLEFLIYFQGNSAPDKSGLPSDRFSAERTGGSVSTLTIQRTQQEDSAVYLCASSRDSSGNTIYFGEGSWLTVV.

This chain connects TRBV1 to TRBJ1-2. TRBV1 is assigned pseudogene status. The CDR3 extends over 17 amino acids. This chain's CDR3 is CTSSRSWLGSTGYGYTF. The CDR3 DNA is TGCACCAGCAGCCGGAGTTGGTTGGGCTCGACCGGATATGGCTACACCTTC.

This clone was detected only a few times. The rearrangement uses TRBV5-1 and TRBJ2-5; D possibly uses TRBD1 or TRBD2 (7 bases each). Trimming stripped 4 bases from V and 2 bases from J, with 12 bases between. The CDR3 totals 14 residues. Germline CDR1 is SGHRS and CDR2 is YFSETQ. The CDR3 DNA reads TGCGCCAGCAGCGATCAGGGGGGGCAAGAGACCCAGTACTTC. This encodes CASSDQGGQETQYF.

This chain uses TRBV6-5 with TRBJ2-7, with 9 bases fitting TRBD1. The CDR3 extends over 13 amino acids. The junction had 6 bases not matched to a gene; V was cut back by 6 bases and J by 6 bases. Germline V gene sequence: CDR1 MNHEY, CDR2 SVGAGI. In DNA, the CDR3 is TGTGCCAGCAGCCGGGACAGGGATAGCGAGCAGTACTTC. It codes for CASSRDRDSEQYF.

The J gene is TRBJ2-1, the V gene TRBV2; no reliable D call. CDR1 and CDR2 (germline): SNHLY, FYNNEI. The CDR3 runs to 11 residues. Trimming took 4 bases from V and 4 from J, leaving 2 bases between them. CDR3 amino acids: CASSVYNEQFF. CDR3 sequence (DNA): TGTGCCAGCAGTGTATACAATGAGCAGTTCTTC.

The chain joins TRBV5-5 to TRBJ2-5; D ambiguous. Germline-derived CDR1 and CDR2 are SGHKS and YYEKEE (reference sequence). Trimming took off 1 base at V and 0 bases at J, with 10 bases between the two ends. The CDR3 loop spans 15 amino acids. The CDR3: CASSLQARYQETQYF. The CDR3 DNA reads TGTGCCAGCAGCTTGCAAGCCAGGTACCAAGAGACCCAGTACTTC.

This clone has just a few counts. The V and J genes are TRBV7-8 and TRBJ2-3; TRBD2 matches 8 bases. CDR3 length: 16 residues. V lost 4 bases, J lost 2 bases, and 8 bases stayed unmatched. In germline, CDR1 is SGHVS, CDR2 FQNEAQ. CDR3 bases: TGTGCCAGCAGCTCATTGTACGGGGGGGCCACAGATACGCAGTATTTT. Amino acids: CASSSLYGGATDTQYF.

The V gene is TRBV30, the J gene TRBJ2-4; D is unresolved. CDR3 length: 12 residues. The V and J ends lost 3 bases and 8 bases respectively, with 11 bases between them. Germline V CDR1 and CDR2: GTSNPN, SVGIG (reference sequence). In nucleotides, the CDR3 is TGTGCCTGGAGCCGGAGCTGGGACATTCAGTACTTC. Amino acid sequence: CAWSRSWDIQYF.

The chain employs TRBV2 and TRBJ2-5; the D is unclear. In germline, CDR1 is SNHLY, CDR2 FYNNEI. The CDR3 runs 13 residues. Trimming cost V 5 bases and J 4 bases, with 11 bases left between them. This CDR3 reads CASSSGLVETQYF. The CDR3 DNA reads as TGTGCCAGCAGTAGTGGGTTGGTAGAGACCCAGTACTTC.

This chain uses TRBV6-6 with TRBJ1-1; D is ambiguous. CDR1 is MNHNY and CDR2 is SVGAGI in the germline V gene (reference sequence). V was cut by 0 bases and J by 8 bases, with 7 bases left in between. This CDR3 has 12 amino acids. The DNA of the CDR3 is TGTGCCAGCAGTTACTCAATGGGGGAAGCTTTCTTT. This encodes CASSYSMGEAFF.

The chain recombines TRBV18 with TRBJ1-1; D ambiguous. CDR1 and CDR2 (germline): KGHSH, LQKENI. CDR3 size: 14 residues. The germline V and J ends were trimmed by 3 bases and 0 bases, with 8 bases remaining between them. CDR3 DNA: TGTGCCAGCTCACCGCGGGCCATGAACACTGAAGCTTTCTTT. As protein: CASSPRAMNTEAFF.

The rearrangement joins TRBV14 to TRBJ2-7, with D possibly being TRBD1 (6 bases). This CDR3 has 14 residues. V gave up 4 bases and J gave up 4 bases, with 14 bases separating them. The germline V gene encodes CDR1 SGHDN and CDR2 FVKESK. CDR3 DNA: TGTGCCAGCAGCCCTGTCGCACAGGGTTACGAGCAGTACTTC. Its translation: CASSPVAQGYEQYF. The full variable domain, completed using reference TRBV14 and TRBJ2-7, is EAGVTQFPSHSVIEKGQTVTLRCDPISGHDNLYWYRRVMGKEIKFLLHFVKESKQDESGMPNNRFLAERTGGTYSTLKVQPAELEDSGVYFCASSPVAQGYEQYFGPGTRLTVT.

This clone has only a few counts. The chain is built from TRBV30 and TRBJ2-2; D is unresolved. V was cut by 2 bases and J by 5 bases, with 3 bases left in between. CDR1 and CDR2 (germline): GTSNPN, SVGIG (reference sequence). The CDR3 loop spans 11 amino acids. DNA of the CDR3: TGTGCCTGGAGTCGGACCGGGGAGCTGTTTTTT. Protein product: CAWSRTGELFF.

The table lists this clone with a few counts. The CDR3 protein is CASSLQESNQPQHF. The DNA of the CDR3 is TGCGCCAGCAGCCTACAGGAGAGCAATCAGCCCCAGCATTTT. The V call is TRBV4-1, the J call TRBJ1-5, with a weak D call TRBD1 (5 bases). Germline V gene data show CDR1 as MGHRA and CDR2 as YSYEKL. The V and J ends lost 4 bases and 1 base respectively, with 8 bases between them. The CDR3 runs 14 residues.

The rearrangement joins TRBV5-1 to TRBJ1-5, with 8 bases identical to TRBD1. With V trimmed by 4 bases and J by 7 bases, 7 bases remained unmatched. Germline CDR1 is SGHRS and CDR2 is YFSETQ. The CDR3 has 14 amino acids. The DNA of the CDR3 is TGCGCCAGCAGCCAAGGACAGGGAGGACAGCCCCAGCATTTT. This translates into CASSQGQGGQPQHF.

The DNA of the CDR3 is TGTGCCAGCAGCCGACAGGGGGCCTACAATGAGCAGTTCTTC. Translated, it gives CASSRQGAYNEQFF. The chain links TRBV9 to TRBJ2-1; 9 bases match TRBD1. CDR3 length equals 14 residues. Germline V gene lookup returns CDR1 SGDLS and CDR2 YYNGEE. After removal of 4 bases from V and 2 bases from J, the junction contained 1 base not matched to a gene.

The chain joins TRBV2 to TRBJ1-5; no reliable D call. This CDR3 is built from 15 residues. V lost 7 bases and J 3 bases, leaving 16 bases between the germline ends. Germline loops: CDR1 SNHLY, CDR2 FYNNEI. The CDR3 loop reads CASIRFWGDNQPQHF. CDR3 coding DNA: TGTGCCAGCATCCGTTTCTGGGGAGACAATCAGCCCCAGCATTTT.

The V gene is TRBV25-1, the J gene TRBJ1-6, with 10 bases matching TRBD1. This CDR3 is 15 amino acids long. The V and J ends lost 3 bases and 9 bases, in that order; junction bases with no gene match: 5. Germline V gene sequence: CDR1 MGHDK, CDR2 SYGVNS. CDR3 bases: TGTGCCAGCAGTGAGGGACAGGGGACACGTTCACCCCTCCACTTT. Translated, it gives CASSEGQGTRSPLHF.